The T cell receptor (beta chain) under discussion was sequenced for a study of blood T cell repertoires in COVID-19. Turning to the study itself: Material from acute and convalescent COVID-19 was sourced from the United States, Italy and Spain. In each case, the material was cDNA or gDNA derived from T cells, B-cell-depleted T cells, or PBMCs.

Per the original data handling: Scientists estimated how many nucleated cells there were by amplifying reference gene primers. Clones were read by immunoSEQ multiplex PCR, and TCRdb kept only the in-frame ones, dropping some. D and trimming come from the DNA, and the V and J calls and clone size come from that table. The table has 50,000 to 70,000 clones, around 87% seen once. V lost 4 bases, J lost 2 bases, and 11 bases lay in between. Germline CDR1 and CDR2: MNHEY and SVGEGT. There are 14 residues in the CDR3. V and J are TRBV6-2 or TRBV6-3 and TRBJ1-2; D unresolved. The sequencing input was peripheral blood. This receptor was obtained from a man aged 55-75 years with active or convalescent COVID-19. For the CDR3, the DNA is TGTGCCAGCAGTTTAGGAGTCGTGAACTATGGCTACACCTTC. Translation gives CASSLGVVNYGYTF.